This TCR beta chain was identified in a study of cytomegalovirus exposure and HLA in healthy donors. Broader study findings: Most TCRs appeared rarely, but some public TCRs recurred in many donors. When presence/absence was analysed, sequencing depth was taken to be roughly uniform across donors.

In regard to this clone: The target antigen is unknown.

Trimming took 2 bases from V and 5 from J; bases not matched to a gene: 9. Germline V gene data show CDR1 as SGHRS and CDR2 as YFSETQ. The CDR3 sequence is 16 residues long. Both 60 Vbeta primers and 13 Jbeta primers went into the PCR. Clones were read by immunoSEQ multiplex PCR, and TCRdb kept only the in-frame ones, dropping some. The repertoire holds approximately 220,000 clones, with around 80% as singletons. The receptor was derived from a young man in good health and CMV-seronegative. Sequencing was done on a sample of PBMCs. The chain couples TRBV5-1 to TRBJ2-1; the match to TRBD2 covers 8 bases. CDR3 DNA: TGCGCCAGCAGCTTTAGGGCCAGCGGGAGAGACAATGAGCAGTTCTTC. It translates to CASSFRASGRDNEQFF.